This T cell receptor beta chain is drawn from a study of radiotherapy plus CTLA-4 blockade in lung cancer. Study details: Objective response rate was about 18%; disease control rate, around 31%. Overall study results and limits: Per reports, early blood T cell clone dynamics, plus interferon-beta, forecast response most strongly. Expansion of tumor-derived TCR clones was observed in blood after radiotherapy plus ipilimumab.

Some clones are missing from TCRdb's copy, which holds only in-frame ones; the method was immunoSEQ multiplex PCR. The sample carries approximately 30,000 clones, roughly 71% recorded once. As to this clone: Its antigen is not identified.

In chemo-refractory metastatic non-small-cell lung cancer, patients got ipilimumab CTLA-4 blockade together with focal radiation. The sequence was collected from a human donor with non-small cell lung cancer whose response to radiotherapy plus ipilimumab could not be evaluated. The specimen comprised peripheral blood, sampled from a patient treated with radiotherapy plus ipilimumab.

This CDR3 reads CASSQTGSRGYTF. The CDR3 DNA follows: TGTGCCAGCAGTCAAACAGGGTCGCGGGGCTACACCTTC. The chain has TRBV7-9 and TRBJ1-2; TRBD1 might be the D (6 bases). The CDR3 length is 13 residues. In germline, CDR1 is SEHNR, CDR2 FQNEAQ (reference sequence). V lost 6 bases, J lost 8 bases, and 16 bases lay in between.